This record looks at one T cell receptor (beta chain) sequence and its context. With 60 Vbeta and 13 Jbeta primers, the PCR was carried out. The assay was immunoSEQ multiplex PCR, and TCRdb's table has in-frame clones only and misses some. Of under 200,000 clones listed, approximately 79% are singletons. The data stem from a study of cytomegalovirus exposure and HLA in healthy donors. CDR3 length: 16 residues. After removal of 4 bases from V and 0 bases from J, the junction contained 4 bases not matched to a gene. The germline V gene encodes CDR1 SQVTM and CDR2 ANQGSEA. This receptor was identified in a male donor in good health and CMV-seronegative. Sequencing was done on a sample of PBMCs. The chain is built from TRBV29-1 and TRBJ2-1; 12 nucleotides match TRBD1. The CDR3 spells CSVVGQGAISYNEQFF. Here the CDR3 DNA reads TGCAGCGTTGTGGGACAGGGGGCCATCTCCTACAATGAGCAGTTCTTC.